This T cell receptor beta chain stems from a study of cytomegalovirus exposure and HLA in healthy donors. Study-level results: Indistinguishable V segments such as TRBV6-2 and TRBV6-3 were excluded.

A word on this clone: Its antigen is unidentified.

Vbeta (60) and Jbeta (13) primers were used in the PCR. The data were produced by immunoSEQ multiplex PCR, yet TCRdb's version contains in-frame clones alone and is incomplete. The sample includes more than 85,000 clones, approximately 83% seen only once; the top ten take 1.5% to 2%. This CDR3 region has 15 residues. The V segment lost 3 bases and the J segment 1 base; nucleotides outside the gene matches: 3. Germline loops: CDR1 SNHLY, CDR2 FYNNEI. The sequencing input was PBMCs. The chain combines TRBV2 with TRBJ2-3, with 8 bases identical to TRBD1. This TCR came from a man aged 35-49 years in good health and CMV-seronegative. As DNA, the CDR3 is TGTGCCAGCAGTGACCCGACAGGGGGCACAGATACGCAGTATTTT. This sequence encodes CASSDPTGGTDTQYF.